The clone carrying this TCR beta chain occurred a few times. The target antigen is unknown. As to time point: newly diagnosed GD, antithyroid drugs for less than 3 months. PBMCs provided the RNA from which the TCR library was made. Per American Thyroid Association guidelines, Graves' disease was diagnosed. Investigators prepared the TCR beta libraries by applying iRepertoire HTBI primers and Arm-PCR of CDR3 regions. From the multiplex PCR reads, TCRdb called clonotypes with MiXCR, one entry per CDR3 protein. The sample records 450,000 to 700,000 distinct CDR3 sequences, 13% being singletons. CDR3 length: 14 residues. Between the trimmed V and J ends, which lost 5 bases and 2 bases, there was a span of 13 bases. Germline V gene data show CDR1 as MNHNS and CDR2 as SASEGT. The data were taken from a study of regulatory T cells in long-lasting Graves disease. Study observations and caveats: For persistent Graves' patients, TCR diversity was lower than for newly diagnosed ones.

This sample also belongs to another study, concerning T cells in Graves' hyperthyroidism and ophthalmopathy. That report adds: Subjects aged 18 to 65 presented with newly diagnosed hyperthyroidism of less than 2 months' duration. The HTBI primer set served for first-round RT-PCR of the TCR CDR3.

The V and J genes are TRBV6-1 and TRBJ2-7; tentatively, D is TRBD1 (6 bases). The sample consisted of peripheral blood mononuclear cells (PBMCs), taken at new diagnosis, from a patient treated with antithyroid drugs. The receptor was isolated from a man under 40 with Graves disease. This CDR3 reads CASSRGTDAYEQYF. CDR3 in DNA: TGTGCCAGCAGTAGGGGGACGGACGCCTACGAGCAGTACTTC.